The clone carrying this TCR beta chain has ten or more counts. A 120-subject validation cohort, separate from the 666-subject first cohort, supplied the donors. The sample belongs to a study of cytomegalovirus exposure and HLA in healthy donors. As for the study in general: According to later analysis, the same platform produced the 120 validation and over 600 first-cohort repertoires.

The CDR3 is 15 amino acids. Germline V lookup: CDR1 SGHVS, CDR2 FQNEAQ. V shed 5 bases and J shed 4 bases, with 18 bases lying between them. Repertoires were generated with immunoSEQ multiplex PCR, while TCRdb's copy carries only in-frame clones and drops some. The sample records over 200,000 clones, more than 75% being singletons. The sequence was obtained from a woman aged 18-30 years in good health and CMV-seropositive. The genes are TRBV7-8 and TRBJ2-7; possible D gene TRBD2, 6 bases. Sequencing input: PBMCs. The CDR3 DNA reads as TGTGCCAGCAGCGAGCCGACTAGATATCCGTACGAGCAGTACTTC. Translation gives CASSEPTRYPYEQYF.